The 6 T cell receptor beta chains below all came from one sample that was sequenced in a study of T cells in Graves' hyperthyroidism and ophthalmopathy. Amplified TCR beta CDR3 regions derived from RNA transcripts. First-round RT-PCR with HTBI primers amplified the TCR CDR3 region. Using its own MiXCR run on the multiplex PCR reads, TCRdb lists one record per CDR3 protein. The sample lists about 420,000 distinct CDR3 sequences; approximately 14% were seen once. The sequencing sample was made of blood. The receptors come from a woman in her late teens or twenties with Graves' hyperthyroidism.

In its sample, this clonotype was seen many times. The V and J genes are TRBV3-1 and TRBJ2-7; 7 nucleotides agree with TRBD2. The ends lost 4 bases at V and 0 bases at J; junction bases unmatched: 6. Germline lookup yields CDR1 LGHDT and CDR2 YNNKEL (reference sequence). The CDR3 has 15 residues. Here the CDR3 reads CASSRSGSPSYEQYF. The CDR3 DNA reads TGTGCCAGCAGCCGTAGCGGGTCCCCCTCCTACGAGCAGTACTTC.

Many counts were recorded for this clonotype. The chain uses TRBV6-1 and TRBJ1-1; tentatively, D is TRBD1 (5 bases). Germline loops: CDR1 MNHNS, CDR2 SASEGT. V shed 5 bases and J shed 0 bases, with 13 bases lying between them. This CDR3 spans 15 amino acids. CDR3 DNA: TGTGCCAGCAGTTCCCTTTGGGGGATGAACACTGAAGCTTTCTTT. This encodes CASSSLWGMNTEAFF.

The rearrangement joins TRBV20-1 to TRBJ2-5; tentatively, D is TRBD2 (7 bases). In germline, CDR1 is DFQATT, CDR2 SNEGSKA (reference sequence). The CDR3 length is 15 residues. Trimming cost V 1 base and J 5 bases, with 17 bases left between them. CDR3 protein: CSARAGGAEGETQYF. The DNA for the CDR3 is TGCAGTGCTAGAGCGGGGGGCGCGGAGGGGGAGACCCAGTACTTC.

This clonotype appeared many times. J is TRBJ2-7 and V is TRBV12-3 or TRBV12-4, with D tentatively TRBD1 (6 bases). CDR3 length: 14 residues. V lost 4 bases to trimming and J lost 3 bases, with 13 bases between them. DNA for the CDR3: TGTGCCAGCAGTTCCGTCGACAGGATCTACGAGCAGTACTTC. Protein product: CASSSVDRIYEQYF.

This clonotype was picked up many times. The chain combines TRBV27 with TRBJ2-1; 12 nucleotides align to TRBD2. The V and J ends lost 7 bases and 1 base, in that order; junction bases with no gene match: 26. This CDR3 is built from 23 residues. Germline-derived CDR1 and CDR2 are MNHEY and SMNVEV (reference sequence). The CDR3 protein is CASNGRGGAGTSGPGGSYNEQFF. Written as DNA, the CDR3 is TGTGCCAGCAACGGTCGAGGAGGGGCCGGGACTAGCGGGCCCGGGGGGTCCTACAATGAGCAGTTCTTC.

This clonotype came up many times. CDR3 residues: CASSQGVSGRDTQYF. For the CDR3, the DNA is TGTGCCAGCAGCCAAGGCGTTAGCGGACGAGATACGCAGTATTTT. The rearrangement uses TRBV3-1 and TRBJ2-3; D possibly corresponds to TRBD2 (6 bases). The CDR3 runs 15 residues. V lost 1 base to trimming and J lost 5 bases, with 13 bases between them. Germline values: CDR1 LGHDT, CDR2 YNNKEL (reference sequence).